This T cell receptor (beta chain) was sequenced for a study of control samples from healthy donors and cancer patients. This clone appeared a few times. Germline CDR1 is KGHDR and CDR2 is SFDVKD. The CDR3 has 12 residues. The V end lost 6 bases, the J end lost 7 bases, and 11 bases lay between the germline ends. TCRdb's table, derived via immunoSEQ multiplex PCR, lists solely in-frame clones and lacks some. The sample shows around 180,000 clones, 85% to 90% of them seen only once. The chain employs TRBV24-1 and TRBJ1-2; D gene ambiguous. This sequence was found in a young woman in good health. The sequenced material came from blood. Written as DNA, the CDR3 is TGTGCCACCAGTCCAGGTGTAGCTGGCTACACCTTC. Protein sequence: CATSPGVAGYTF.